The 8 T cell receptor beta chains in this list originate from one sample, sequenced in a study of human T cells and chemical hapten exposure. TCRdb reprocessed the RACE reads with MiXCR, giving one entry per CDR3 protein. This table has a few hundred thousand distinct CDR3 sequences, about 6.3% appearing once. The sample's time point: patch test 2, 6 weeks after DPC sensitization. Specified treatment: therapeutic diphenylcyclopropenone sensitization with weekly scalp DPC. The sequences come from whole blood, collected in connection with sensitization to the hapten diphenylcyclopropenone (DPC). The source of these receptors is a woman between 18 and 30 years old with alopecia areata. Some clones in this sample may be carry-over from other donors' samples.

This clonotype was picked up many times. The V gene is TRBV7-3, the J gene TRBJ2-6, with 8 bases aligning to TRBD1. The CDR3 runs 16 residues. Trimming cost V 5 bases and J 4 bases; bases outside gene matches: 7. Germline V CDR1 and CDR2: SGHTA, FQGTGA. The CDR3 sequence: CASSLQGGSGANVLTF. The CDR3 DNA follows: TGTGCCAGCAGCCTACAGGGGGGATCAGGGGCCAACGTCCTGACTTTC.

The rearrangement links TRBV2 to TRBJ2-1; possibly TRBD1 for D (6 bases). The CDR3 loop spans 16 amino acids. Trimming left V 6 bases short and J 7 bases short, with 22 bases between. CDR1 SNHLY and CDR2 FYNNEI come from the germline V gene. For the CDR3, the DNA is TGTGCCAGCAGCCGAGGGACACTTTTAGGAGCGAATGAGCAGTTCTTC. Translated: CASSRGTLLGANEQFF.

This clonotype was detected ten times or more. The CDR3 DNA reads as TGCAGTGTCGAGACGACAGGGAAGGATGGTTCACCCCTCCACTTT. This gives the protein CSVETTGKDGSPLHF. V usage is TRBV20-1 and J usage is TRBJ1-6; TRBD1 matches at 7 bases. The V and J ends lost 7 bases and 9 bases, in that order; junction bases with no gene match: 15. CDR1 is DFQATT, CDR2 SNEGSKA, per germline (reference sequence). The CDR3 is made up of 15 amino acids.

The chain joins TRBV11-3 to TRBJ2-7, with D unclear. CDR3 length: 13 residues. Germline loops: CDR1 SGHNT, CDR2 YENEEA. V dropped 5 bases and J dropped 0 bases, with 8 bases sitting between them. CDR3 region: CASSPPTSYEQYF. The CDR3, as DNA: TGTGCCAGCAGCCCCCCGACCTCCTACGAGCAGTACTTC.

This clonotype was counted only a few times. The chain carries TRBV9 and TRBJ2-5, with D unresolved. Germline V gives CDR1 SGDLS, CDR2 YYNGEE. V lost 1 base and J lost 4, with 11 bases in between. The CDR3 consists of 14 residues. CDR3 residues: CASSVLYDGETQYF. CDR3 coding DNA: TGTGCCAGCAGCGTATTGTACGACGGAGAGACCCAGTACTTC.

As for this clonotype: A read error is possible here, since a much larger clone lies one base away. For the CDR3, the DNA is TGCGCCAGCAGCTTGGGACAGAAGACTGAAGCTTTCTTT. Translation: CASSLGQKTEAFF. The V call is TRBV5-1, the J call TRBJ1-1, with D possibly matching TRBD1 (5 bases). The V and J ends lost 0 bases and 5 bases respectively, with 8 bases between them. Germline CDR1 reads SGHRS; CDR2 reads YFSETQ. This CDR3 has 13 residues.

At least ten counts were recorded for this clonotype. The chain combines TRBV20-1 with TRBJ2-3; TRBD1 matches at 7 bases. J lost 0 bases, V lost 4 bases, and 7 bases had no gene match. In germline, CDR1 is DFQATT, CDR2 SNEGSKA (reference sequence). The CDR3 is 15 amino acids. CDR3 in amino acids: CSATDRATSTDTQYF. CDR3 bases: TGCAGTGCTACCGACAGGGCAACTAGCACAGATACGCAGTATTTT.

In its sample, this clonotype was seen many times. The chain joins TRBV6-5 to TRBJ1-6; D gene unclear. Germline values: CDR1 MNHEY, CDR2 SVGAGI. V dropped 6 bases and J dropped 10 bases, with 13 bases sitting between them. The CDR3 sequence is 13 residues long. In DNA form, the CDR3 reads TGTGCCAGCAGAGACCCCGGCCACTCACCCCTCCACTTT. Translated, it gives CASRDPGHSPLHF.